A single sample gave rise to the 26 T cell receptor beta chains below, sequenced in a study of blood T cell repertoires in COVID-19. The table came from immunoSEQ multiplex PCR; TCRdb's copy has only in-frame clones and leaves some out. This table holds around 100,000 clones, roughly 90% found once. Sequenced sample: peripheral blood. The receptors derive from a man in his forties or fifties with COVID-19, enrolled during active disease.

This clone was recorded once. The chain is built from TRBV7-9 and TRBJ2-5; TRBD2 is a possible D gene (6 bases). Germline CDR1 SEHNR, CDR2 FQNEAQ (reference sequence). Trimming removed 4 bases from V and 2 bases from J, with 11 bases in between. The CDR3 contains 14 residues. The CDR3 protein is CASSWGGAQETQYF. CDR3 DNA sequence: TGTGCCAGCAGCTGGGGCGGGGCTCAAGAGACCCAGTACTTC.

This chain connects TRBV6-5 to TRBJ1-3; a possible D gene is TRBD1 (5 bases). The CDR3 totals 14 residues. Deletions cut 7 bases from V and 0 bases from J, with 10 bases between. The V gene's germline CDR1 is MNHEY and CDR2 SVGAGI. This chain's CDR3 is CASTKGPSGNTIYF. The CDR3 DNA follows: TGTGCCAGCACCAAGGGGCCCTCTGGAAACACCATATATTTT.

This clone turned up a few times. V is TRBV5-1 and J is TRBJ2-4, with TRBD2 as a possible D gene (5 bases). The CDR3 is 13 residues long. V was shortened by 5 bases and J by 7 bases, with 13 bases between the two germline ends. CDR1 and CDR2 from the germline V gene are SGHRS and YFSETQ. The CDR3 here is CASSSGMGNIQYF. CDR3 DNA: TGCGCCAGCAGTTCCGGGATGGGGAACATTCAGTACTTC.

This clone has a single count. The chain employs TRBV7-2 and TRBJ2-3; a weak D match, TRBD2 (5 bases). Trimming removed 3 bases from V and 5 bases from J, with 12 bases in between. Germline CDR1 SGHTA, CDR2 FQGNSA. The CDR3 has 14 residues. Written as DNA, the CDR3 is TGTGCCAGCAGCTTGGGTGGAGGTCTAGATACGCAGTATTTT. Translated, it gives CASSLGGGLDTQYF.

This clone has only a few counts. The chain is built from TRBV12-3 or TRBV12-4 and TRBJ1-3; D call uncertain. This CDR3 region has 13 residues. V lost 6 bases and J lost 4, with 10 bases in between. Here the CDR3 DNA reads TGTGCCAGCAGCTGGGGAGGGGGAAACACCATATATTTT. Its translation is CASSWGGGNTIYF.

V is TRBV19 and J is TRBJ1-6, with 11 bases matching TRBD1. Germline V gene lookup returns CDR1 LNHDA and CDR2 SQIVND (reference sequence). The CDR3 is 20 residues long. J lost 7 bases, V lost 5 bases, and 19 bases had no gene match. This chain's CDR3 is CASSPDAGTGGPFWNSPLHF. CDR3 sequence (DNA): TGTGCCAGTAGTCCCGACGCCGGGACAGGGGGGCCTTTTTGGAATTCACCCCTCCACTTT.

The chain links TRBV6-5 to TRBJ2-3; TRBD1 aligns across 7 bases. Trimming took 7 bases from V and 1 from J; bases not matched to a gene: 8. This CDR3 contains 15 residues. The germline V gene encodes CDR1 MNHEY and CDR2 SVGAGI. Written as DNA, the CDR3 is TGTGCCAGCAAACAGGGGTGGGTAGGCACAGATACGCAGTATTTT. It codes for CASKQGWVGTDTQYF.

On this clone itself: Other nucleotide sequences from this sample produce the same CDR3. The V gene is TRBV9, the J gene TRBJ2-7; 8 nucleotides agree with TRBD2. The CDR3 consists of 14 residues. Germline V gene lookup returns CDR1 SGDLS and CDR2 YYNGEE. The trim removed 0 bases at V and 2 bases at J, leaving 1 base unmatched. CDR3 bases: TGTGCCAGCAGCGTAGCAGCGGGGGCCTACGAGCAGTACTTC. Translated, it gives CASSVAAGAYEQYF.

The chain carries TRBV6-2 or TRBV6-3 and TRBJ2-7; D is possibly TRBD1 (5 bases). The CDR3 is 14 amino acids. The ends were cut back, 0 bases at V and 3 bases at J, with 9 bases in the middle. CDR1 is MNHEY, CDR2 SVGEGT, per germline. The CDR3 DNA reads as TGTGCCAGCAGTTACTCGGTGACAGACTACGAGCAGTACTTC. The encoded protein is CASSYSVTDYEQYF.

The V gene is TRBV15, the J gene TRBJ2-7, with a tentative D call TRBD1 (5 bases). Germline CDR1 and CDR2: LNHNV and YYDKDF (reference sequence). CDR3 size: 12 residues. V was pared by 2 bases and J by 6 bases, with 8 bases between. CDR3 nucleotides: TGTGCCACCAGCAGAAGGGGCGGCGAGCAGTACTTC. Its translation: CATSRRGGEQYF. Complete variable domain (other parts from reference TRBV15 and TRBJ2-7): DAMVIQNPRYQVTQFGKPVTLSCSQTLNHNVMYWYQQKSSQAPKLLFHYYDKDFNNEADTPDNFQSRRPNTSFCFLDIRSPGLGDTAMYLCATSRRGGEQYFGPGTRLTVT.

This clone was seen more than once but under ten times. The chain carries TRBV28 and TRBJ1-3; TRBD1 matches at 7 bases. Germline V gene sequence: CDR1 MDHEN, CDR2 SYDVKM. J gave up 3 bases and V 1 base, and 6 bases lay outside the gene matches. The CDR3 is 16 residues long. As DNA, the CDR3 is TGTGCCAGCAGTTTATTGAGGGCAGGGGGTGGAAACACCATATATTTT. It yields the protein CASSLLRAGGGNTIYF.

The chain recombines TRBV7-3 with TRBJ2-3, with 14 nucleotides matching TRBD2. The ends lost 5 bases at V and 7 bases at J; junction bases unmatched: 5. CDR1 is SGHTA, CDR2 FQGTGA, per germline. CDR3 size: 15 residues. CDR3 in DNA: TGTGCCAGCAGCCCAGGGACTAGCGGGGGACATACGCAGTATTTT. This translates into CASSPGTSGGHTQYF.

V usage is TRBV27 and J usage is TRBJ2-3; 8 bases are shared with TRBD1. Per the germline V gene, CDR1 is MNHEY and CDR2 is SMNVEV (reference sequence). The CDR3 length is 18 residues. V lost 4 bases, J lost 5 bases, and 17 bases stayed unmatched. The CDR3 is CASSSIPGTGQVGDTQYF. The CDR3 bases are TGTGCCAGCAGTTCTATACCTGGGACAGGTCAAGTCGGAGATACGCAGTATTTT.

The genes are TRBV12-3 or TRBV12-4 and TRBJ2-7, with 7 bases matching TRBD1. The CDR3 has 13 amino acids. The trim removed 8 bases at V and 1 base at J, leaving 5 bases unmatched. The CDR3 DNA sequence: TGTGCCAGCGAAAGACAGGGATCCTACGAGCAGTACTTC. The encoded protein is CASERQGSYEQYF.

The V call is TRBV5-1, the J call TRBJ1-1; D remains unclear. Trimming left V 4 bases short and J 4 bases short, with 14 bases between. The germline V gene encodes CDR1 SGHRS and CDR2 YFSETQ. The CDR3 loop spans 14 amino acids. CDR3 amino acids: CASSLLTGSTEAFF. Here the CDR3 DNA reads TGCGCCAGCAGCCTGCTGACTGGGAGCACTGAAGCTTTCTTT.

This chain connects TRBV10-1 to TRBJ1-5; unclear D gene. Trimming shortened V by 0 bases and J by 0 bases, and 12 bases separated the two germline ends. This CDR3 region has 17 residues. The V gene's germline CDR1 is WNHNN and CDR2 SYGVQD (reference sequence). The CDR3 is CASSESNSLYSNQPQHF. CDR3 bases: TGCGCCAGCAGTGAGTCGAACAGTTTGTATAGCAATCAGCCCCAGCATTTT.

V gene TRBV7-3 combines with J gene TRBJ1-1; D not resolved. Germline V gene sequence: CDR1 SGHTA, CDR2 FQGTGA. Trimming shortened V by 5 bases and J by 9 bases, and 16 bases separated the two germline ends. This CDR3 contains 13 residues. CDR3 sequence reads: CASSQTPLDKAFF. The DNA of the CDR3 is TGTGCCAGCAGCCAAACCCCTTTAGATAAAGCTTTCTTT.

V gene TRBV6-5 combines with J gene TRBJ1-4; 9 positions agree with TRBD1. There are 14 residues in the CDR3. Germline assignment: CDR1 MNHEY and CDR2 SVGAGI. With V trimmed by 4 bases and J by 8 bases, 5 bases remained unmatched. The CDR3 reads CASSSGQGSEKLFF. The DNA for the CDR3 is TGTGCCAGCAGTTCGGGACAGGGCAGCGAAAAACTGTTTTTT.

The chain combines TRBV29-1 with TRBJ1-1, with D possibly being TRBD1 (6 bases). The V end was cut by 3 bases, the J end by 10 bases, with 15 bases between. The V gene's germline CDR1 is SQVTM and CDR2 ANQGSEA. CDR3 length: 12 amino acids. The CDR3 is CSVDNREVVAFF. In DNA form, the CDR3 reads TGCAGCGTTGACAACAGGGAAGTCGTAGCTTTCTTT. The entire variable domain, with the rest obtained from reference TRBV29-1 and TRBJ1-1, is as follows: SAVISQKPSRDICQRGTSLTIQCQVDSQVTMMFWYRQQPGQSLTLIATANQGSEATYESGFVIDKFPISRPNLTFSTLTVSNMSPEDSSIYLCSVDNREVVAFFGQGTRLTVV.

The rearrangement joins TRBV25-1 to TRBJ1-6; weak D call: TRBD1 (6 bases). This CDR3 spans 15 amino acids. Germline V gene sequence: CDR1 MGHDK, CDR2 SYGVNS. V gave up 0 bases and J gave up 8 bases, with 11 bases separating them. The DNA of the CDR3 is TGTGCCAGCAGTGAATATGTAGCAGGGGATTCACCCCTCCACTTT. Its protein product is CASSEYVAGDSPLHF.

The chain joins TRBV7-8 to TRBJ2-1, with D possibly TRBD2 on 5 matching bases. In germline, CDR1 is SGHVS, CDR2 FQNEAQ. Between the trimmed V and J ends, which lost 0 bases and 4 bases, there was a span of 19 bases. The CDR3 runs 18 residues. This CDR3 reads CASSLAGVHSPFYNEQFF. Here the CDR3 DNA reads TGTGCCAGCAGCTTAGCCGGGGTCCATTCCCCCTTTTACAATGAGCAGTTCTTC.

The rearrangement links TRBV27 to TRBJ1-6; TRBD1 aligns across 10 bases. The CDR3 length is 16 residues. Germline V gene lookup returns CDR1 MNHEY and CDR2 SMNVEV (reference sequence). V trimming: 5 bases; J trimming: 7 bases; junction bases outside the gene matches: 8. CDR3 in amino acids: CASSRRQGARNSPLHF. In DNA, the CDR3 is TGTGCCAGCAGTCGTCGACAGGGGGCGAGAAATTCACCCCTCCACTTT.

The rearrangement links TRBV2 to TRBJ2-2; the match to TRBD2 covers 14 bases. V trimming: 11 bases; J trimming: 7 bases; junction bases outside the gene matches: 9. Germline CDR1 SNHLY, CDR2 FYNNEI. The CDR3 is made up of 15 amino acids. The CDR3: CAGSTSGGVGGELFF. Written as DNA, the CDR3 is TGTGCCGGCTCGACTAGCGGGGGGGTCGGCGGGGAGCTGTTTTTT.

The chain has TRBV18 and TRBJ2-5, with D perhaps matching TRBD1 (5 bases). The V and J ends lost 2 bases and 5 bases respectively, with 9 bases between them. The CDR3 is 13 residues long. Germline assignment: CDR1 KGHSH and CDR2 LQKENI. CDR3 in amino acids: CASSPGRVETQYF. CDR3 bases: TGTGCCAGCTCACCAGGCAGGGTGGAGACCCAGTACTTC. Complete variable domain (other parts from reference TRBV18 and TRBJ2-5): NAGVMQNPRHLVRRRGQEARLRCSPMKGHSHVYWYRQLPEEGLKFMVYLQKENIIDESGMPKERFSAEFPKEGPSILRIQQVVRGDSAAYFCASSPGRVETQYFGPGTRLLVL.

The chain has TRBV5-1 and TRBJ2-7; D may be TRBD1 (5 bases). The V end was cut by 7 bases, the J end by 11 bases, with 19 bases between. The CDR3 extends over 12 amino acids. CDR1 and CDR2 from the germline V gene are SGHRS and YFSETQ. The CDR3 DNA reads as TGCGCCAGCCGAGACAGTGCTACGACGGAGTACTTC. This translates into CASRDSATTEYF.

V usage is TRBV28 and J usage is TRBJ2-3; D ambiguous. Germline-derived CDR1 and CDR2 are MDHEN and SYDVKM. Trimming left V 5 bases short and J 8 bases short, with 17 bases between. The CDR3 consists of 14 residues. The CDR3 region has the DNA TGTGCCAGCAGTCCCCAGTTGGAGCGTAGTACGCAGTATTTT. This gives the protein CASSPQLERSTQYF. The whole variable domain, remainder taken from reference TRBV28 and TRBJ2-3, is DVKVTQSSRYLVKRTGEKVFLECVQDMDHENMFWYRQDPGLGLRLIYFSYDVKMKEKGDIPEGYSVSREKKERFSLILESASTNQTSMYLCASSPQLERSTQYFGPGTRLTVL.